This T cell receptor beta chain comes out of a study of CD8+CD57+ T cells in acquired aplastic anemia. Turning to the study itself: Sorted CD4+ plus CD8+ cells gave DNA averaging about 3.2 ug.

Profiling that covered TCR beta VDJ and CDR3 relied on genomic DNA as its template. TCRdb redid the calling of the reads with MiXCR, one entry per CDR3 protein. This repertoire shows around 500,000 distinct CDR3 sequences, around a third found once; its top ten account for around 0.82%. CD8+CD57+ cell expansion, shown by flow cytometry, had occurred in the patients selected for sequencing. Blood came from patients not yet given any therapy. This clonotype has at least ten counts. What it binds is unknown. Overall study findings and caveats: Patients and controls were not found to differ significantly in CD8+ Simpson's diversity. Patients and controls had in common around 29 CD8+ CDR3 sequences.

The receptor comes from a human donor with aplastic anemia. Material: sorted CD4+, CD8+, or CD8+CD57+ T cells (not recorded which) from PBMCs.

In DNA form, the CDR3 reads TGTGCCAGCAGTGAAGCCCAGGGTCTAGAGACCCAGTACTTC. It translates to CASSEAQGLETQYF. The chain joins TRBV2 to TRBJ2-5, with D possibly TRBD1 on 5 matching bases. Germline values: CDR1 SNHLY, CDR2 FYNNEI. This CDR3 spans 14 amino acids. V lost 0 bases and J lost 4, with 9 bases in between.